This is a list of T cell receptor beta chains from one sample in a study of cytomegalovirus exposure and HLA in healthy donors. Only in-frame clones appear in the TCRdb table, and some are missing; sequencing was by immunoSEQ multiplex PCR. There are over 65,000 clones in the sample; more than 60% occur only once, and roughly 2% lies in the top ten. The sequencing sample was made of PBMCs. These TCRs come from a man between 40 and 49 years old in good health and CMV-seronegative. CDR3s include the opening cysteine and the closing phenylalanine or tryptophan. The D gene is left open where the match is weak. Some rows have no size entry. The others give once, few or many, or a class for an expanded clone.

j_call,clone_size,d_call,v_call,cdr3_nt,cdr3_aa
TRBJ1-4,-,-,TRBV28,TGTGCCAGCAGTTACCCCCTCGGGGGGGTGAAAGAAAAACTGTTTTTT,CASSYPLGGVKEKLFF
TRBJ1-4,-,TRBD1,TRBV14,TGTGCCAGCAGCCCAATTGGGACAGGGGGCCGTATGTCTGAAAAACTGTTTTTT,CASSPIGTGGRMSEKLFF
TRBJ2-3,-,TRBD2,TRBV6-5,TGTGCCACCAAACTAGCGGGAGTTAAAGATACGCAGTATTTT,CATKLAGVKDTQYF
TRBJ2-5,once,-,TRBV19,TGTGCCAGTAGTAAGGAGGGGATAGGAGCGGAGACCCAGTACTTC,CASSKEGIGAETQYF
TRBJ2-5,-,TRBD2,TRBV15,TGTGCCACCAGCAGGGGGGCTAGCGGGATACAGACCCAGTACTTC,CATSRGASGIQTQYF
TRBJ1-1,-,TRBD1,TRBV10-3,TGTGCCATCAGTCGGACAGGAGAAGCTTTCTTT,CAISRTGEAFF
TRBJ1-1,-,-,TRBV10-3,TGTGCCATCAGTGAGTCAGGGAGGGACACTGAAGCTTTCTTT,CAISESGRDTEAFF
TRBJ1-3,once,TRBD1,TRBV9,TGTGCCAGCAGCGCAGGGGGTGTCTCTGGAAACACCATATATTTT,CASSAGGVSGNTIYF
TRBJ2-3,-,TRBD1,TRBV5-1,TGCGCCAGCAGCCAGGGACAGCGAAAAGATACGCAGTATTTT,CASSQGQRKDTQYF
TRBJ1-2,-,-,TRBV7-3,TGTGCCAGCAGCCGCGGGGAGGGATATGGCTACACCTTC,CASSRGEGYGYTF
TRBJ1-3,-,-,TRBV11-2,TGTGCCAGCAGTCAAAGAAGGGGTTTAATCGGAAACACCATATATTTT,CASSQRRGLIGNTIYF
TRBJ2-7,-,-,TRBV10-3,TGTGCCATCAGTGAGTCCGGTAGCGGATACGTAGAACGATTC,CAISESGSGYVERF
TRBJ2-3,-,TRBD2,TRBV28,TGTGCCATGGGCCCGACTAGCGGAGCAGATACAGATACGCAGTATTTT,CAMGPTSGADTDTQYF
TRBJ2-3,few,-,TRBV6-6,TGTGCCAGCAGGAGAACTAGGGGGGGTTTCACAGATACGCAGTATTTT,CASRRTRGGFTDTQYF
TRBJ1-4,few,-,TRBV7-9,TGTTCCAGCAGCTTAGATTCGTTTTCTATTAATGAAAAACTGTTTTTT,CSSSLDSFSINEKLFF
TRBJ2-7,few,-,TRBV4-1,TGCGCCAGCAGCCACGTTACCCTAGCGTTTGCCTACGAGCAGTACTTC,CASSHVTLAFAYEQYF
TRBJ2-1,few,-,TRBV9,TGTGCCAGCAGCCCCCAGGGTAAAGGCAATGAGCAGTTCTTC,CASSPQGKGNEQFF
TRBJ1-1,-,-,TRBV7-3,TGTGCCAGCAGCTTAACGCCGGGAAGCACTGAAGCTTTCTTT,CASSLTPGSTEAFF